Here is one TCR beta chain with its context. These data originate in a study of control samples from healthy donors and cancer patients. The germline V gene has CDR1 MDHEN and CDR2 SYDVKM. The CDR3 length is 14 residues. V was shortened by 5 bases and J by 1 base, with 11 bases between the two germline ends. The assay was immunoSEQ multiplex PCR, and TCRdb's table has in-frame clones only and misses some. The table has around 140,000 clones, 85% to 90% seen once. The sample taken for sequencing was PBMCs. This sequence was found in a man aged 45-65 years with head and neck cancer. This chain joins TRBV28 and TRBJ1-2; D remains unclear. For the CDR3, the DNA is TGTGCCAGCAGTGAAGCGGTGGGTAACTATGGCTACACCTTC. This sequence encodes CASSEAVGNYGYTF.